This is a list of T cell receptor beta chains from one sample in a study of cytomegalovirus exposure and HLA in healthy donors. Some clones are missing from TCRdb's copy, which holds only in-frame ones; the method was immunoSEQ multiplex PCR. The sample contains 90,000 to 100,000 clones, 80% to 90% of which appear only once. The sample consisted of PBMCs. The receptors come from a man aged 35 to 55 in good health and CMV-seronegative. CDR3s include the opening cysteine and the closing phenylalanine or tryptophan. D genes are given only for firm matches. Not every row has a clone size; where given, it reads once, few, many or a size class.

size	V	D	J	DNA	CDR3
.	TRBV7-9	.	TRBJ1-4	TGTGCCAGCAGTGGAGGTGAAAAACTGTTTTTT	CASSGGEKLFF
.	TRBV7-2	.	TRBJ2-1	TGTGCCAGCAGCCCCCGGAGACTAGTCGATGAGCAGTTCTTC	CASSPRRLVDEQFF
once	TRBV28	TRBD1	TRBJ2-3	TGTGCCAGCAGTCCAGGGGGCGCCGGGTCAGATACGCAGTATTTT	CASSPGGAGSDTQYF
.	TRBV9	.	TRBJ1-5	TGTGCCAGCAGCCTCGAAGGGGGACCCACTCAGCCCCAGCATTTT	CASSLEGGPTQPQHF
once	TRBV10-3	.	TRBJ1-6	TGTGCCATCAGACAGGAGAATTCACCCCTCCACTTT	CAIRQENSPLHF
.	TRBV9	TRBD1	TRBJ2-7	TGTGCCAGCAGCGCCTCGACAGGGGACTACGAGCAGTACTTC	CASSASTGDYEQYF
few	TRBV2	.	TRBJ1-5	TGTGCCAGTGCAGATAATCATAGCAATCAGCCCCAGCATTTT	CASADNHSNQPQHF
once	TRBV7-9	.	TRBJ2-5	TGTGCCAGCAGCTTAGTAGAGGAGACCCAGTACTTC	CASSLVEETQYF
.	TRBV7-8	.	TRBJ2-7	TGTGCCAGCAGCTCCAGGGGCGCCTACGAGCAGTACTTC	CASSSRGAYEQYF
.	TRBV7-9	.	TRBJ2-2	TGTGCCAGCAGTCTTGACACCGGGGAGCTGTTTTTT	CASSLDTGELFF
.	TRBV9	TRBD1	TRBJ1-1	TGTGCCAGCAGCGTAGGGGGACAGGGAGAAGCTTTCTTT	CASSVGGQGEAFF
.	TRBV4-3	TRBD1	TRBJ1-5	TGCGCCAGCAGCCATGAAACAGGGGGTAATCAGCCCCAGCATTTT	CASSHETGGNQPQHF
.	TRBV7-9	.	TRBJ1-4	TGTGCCAGCAGCTTCCGGGAAAAACTGTTTTTT	CASSFREKLFF
.	TRBV27	.	TRBJ1-4	TGTGCCAGCAGTTTAAGTCCGGGAAAGGGAGAAAAACTGTTTTTT	CASSLSPGKGEKLFF
.	TRBV14	TRBD2	TRBJ2-1	TGTGCCAGCAGCCTCAGACGGACTAGCGGAATGTACAATGAGCAGTTCTTC	CASSLRRTSGMYNEQFF
.	TRBV7-2	.	TRBJ1-2	TGTGCCAGCAGCTCCGCGGGGAGCATTCTCGAAAACTATGGCTACACCTTC	CASSSAGSILENYGYTF
once	TRBV11-2	.	TRBJ2-3	TGTGCCAGCAGCTTGCGAGGATCTAGCACAGATACGCAGTATTTT	CASSLRGSSTDTQYF
once	TRBV7-9	TRBD2	TRBJ2-3	TGTGCCAGCAGCAGACTAGCGGGGGGGCCTACTAGCACAGATACGCAGTATTTT	CASSRLAGGPTSTDTQYF
.	TRBV10-3	TRBD2	TRBJ2-2	TGTGCCAGCTCGCGGGAGAGTAACGTGGGGGAGCTGTTTTTT	CASSRESNVGELFF
.	TRBV4-1	.	TRBJ1-6	TGCGCCAGCAGCCAAGAGTCCCGTTCGGGACCCCTCCACTTT	CASSQESRSGPLHF
.	TRBV11-2	.	TRBJ1-3	TGTGCCAGCAGCCCGGGGGTTGGAAACACCATATATTTT	CASSPGVGNTIYF
few	TRBV5-1	TRBD1	TRBJ1-2	TGCGCCAGCAGCTTGGAAGACAGGGGCGCTAGGGGCTACACCTTC	CASSLEDRGARGYTF